This TCR beta chain was sequenced in a study of blood T cell repertoires in COVID-19. At the level of the study: Italy, Spain and the United States were the sources of the convalescent and acute COVID-19 samples. The analysed material was cDNA or gDNA that came from T cells, B-cell-depleted T cells, or PBMCs.

TCRdb's table, derived via immunoSEQ multiplex PCR, lists solely in-frame clones and lacks some. The sample contains over 150,000 clones, 82% of which appear only once. The sequence was collected from a human donor with acute or convalescent COVID-19. The donor label of this sample is uncertain. Sequenced input: peripheral blood.

The CDR3 region has the DNA TGTGCCAGCAGTATAGGGGCACAATCCAATCAGCCCCAGCATTTT. Protein sequence: CASSIGAQSNQPQHF. The chain carries TRBV6-2 or TRBV6-3 and TRBJ1-5, with TRBD1 as a possible D gene (5 bases). Germline CDR1 is MNHEY and CDR2 is SVGEGT. CDR3 length: 15 residues. Deletions cut 5 bases from V and 3 bases from J, with 14 bases between.